These 12 T cell receptor beta chains were all obtained from the same sample, sequenced in a study of blood T cell repertoires in COVID-19. The table came from immunoSEQ multiplex PCR; TCRdb's copy has only in-frame clones and leaves some out. This table has 320,000 or so clones, 85% appearing once. Sequenced sample: PBMCs or T cells enriched from blood (not recorded which). The source of these receptors is a woman in her thirties who had been exposed to COVID-19.

This rearrangement joins TRBV5-5 to TRBJ2-3; the match to TRBD2 covers 10 bases. This CDR3 comprises 16 residues. CDR1 and CDR2 from the germline V gene are SGHKS and YYEKEE (reference sequence). Trimming removed 5 bases from V and 6 bases from J; junction bases left unmatched: 12. CDR3 loop: CASSQRTSGPSDTQYF. DNA for the CDR3: TGTGCCAGCAGTCAGCGGACTAGCGGCCCGAGCGATACGCAGTATTTT.

The CDR3 loop is CASSQDFAQNTEAFF. The CDR3 DNA follows: TGCGCCAGCAGCCAAGACTTTGCGCAGAACACTGAAGCTTTCTTT. The chain joins TRBV4-1 to TRBJ1-1, with unresolved D. The CDR3 runs to 15 residues. Germline V gene data show CDR1 as MGHRA and CDR2 as YSYEKL. V shed 0 bases and J shed 1 base, with 9 bases lying between them.

V usage is TRBV7-3 and J usage is TRBJ2-5; TRBD1 matches at 7 bases. Germline values: CDR1 SGHTA, CDR2 FQGTGA. The CDR3 runs to 16 residues. Trimming removed 1 base from V and 2 bases from J; junction bases left unmatched: 7. The CDR3 sequence: CASSLISGTAQETQYF. CDR3 sequence (DNA): TGTGCCAGCAGCTTAATCTCAGGGACAGCACAAGAGACCCAGTACTTC.

In regard to this clone: The sample contains more than one DNA sequence encoding this CDR3. This sequence joins TRBV7-2 and TRBJ2-5; a possible D gene is TRBD1 (5 bases). The CDR3 totals 13 residues. Germline assignment: CDR1 SGHTA and CDR2 FQGNSA. V dropped 2 bases and J dropped 4 bases, with 8 bases sitting between them. This chain's CDR3 is CASSLQGRETQYF. CDR3 in DNA: TGTGCCAGCAGCTTACAGGGAAGAGAGACCCAGTACTTC.

The sample holds a few counts of this clone. The V and J genes are TRBV5-4 and TRBJ2-3; the D is unclear. V lost 3 bases and J lost 0, with 11 bases in between. Germline loops: CDR1 SGHNT, CDR2 YYREEE (reference sequence). The CDR3 sequence is 15 residues long. The chain's CDR3 is CASSSRPGSTDTQYF. In DNA, the CDR3 is TGTGCCAGCAGCTCCCGGCCAGGTAGCACAGATACGCAGTATTTT.

This sequence joins TRBV28 and TRBJ1-2, with D possibly TRBD1 on 6 matching bases. Germline assignment: CDR1 MDHEN and CDR2 SYDVKM. Trimming pared 1 base from V and 4 bases from J, leaving 16 bases between. The length of the CDR3 is 16 residues. For the CDR3, the DNA is TGTGCCAGCAGTTTATTTCAGGGGAGGGGGATCTATGGCTACACCTTC. Its protein is CASSLFQGRGIYGYTF.

V usage is TRBV13 and J usage is TRBJ2-1; 9 bases agree with TRBD2. The CDR3 has 14 amino acids. From germline, CDR1 is PRHDT and CDR2 FYEKMQ (reference sequence). V shed 5 bases, J shed 8 bases, and the junction held 7 bases outside the gene matches. CDR3 loop: CASSPGTSLDEQFF. The CDR3 nucleotides are TGTGCCAGCAGCCCTGGGACTAGCTTGGATGAGCAGTTCTTC.

The V gene is TRBV21-1, the J gene TRBJ2-4; TRBD1 was called by the table and not checked on the DNA. TRBV21-1 is noted as a pseudogene. The CDR3 has 17 residues. For the CDR3, the DNA is TGTGCCAGCATGGACAGGGATCGCACTCTAGCCAAAAACATTCAGTACTTC. Amino acid sequence: CASMDRDRTLAKNIQYF.

The V and J genes are TRBV10-3 and TRBJ2-7; 8 bases match TRBD1. CDR1 and CDR2 (germline): ENHRY, SYGVKD. V shed 2 bases, J shed 5 bases, and the junction held 8 bases outside the gene matches. This CDR3 spans 15 amino acids. CDR3 nucleotide sequence: TGTGCCATCAGTGAGCCCGGACAGGGAGTCGACGAGCAGTACTTC. Translation: CAISEPGQGVDEQYF.

The chain recombines TRBV14 with TRBJ1-4; tentative D call: TRBD1 (5 bases). CDR1 SGHDN and CDR2 FVKESK come from the germline V gene. This CDR3 comprises 15 residues. V was pared by 4 bases and J by 5 bases, with 14 bases between. The CDR3: CASSPMTAANEKLFF. For the CDR3, the DNA is TGTGCCAGCAGCCCAATGACAGCAGCGAATGAAAAACTGTTTTTT.

This chain uses TRBV19 with TRBJ1-1, with D unclear. The CDR3 sequence is 13 residues long. CDR1 is LNHDA and CDR2 is SQIVND in the germline V gene (reference sequence). Trimming removed 5 bases from V and 0 bases from J, with 7 bases in between. The CDR3 region has the DNA TGTGCCAGTAGTTCCAGATTGAACACTGAAGCTTTCTTT. This translates into CASSSRLNTEAFF.

V usage is TRBV28 and J usage is TRBJ2-3; no clear D gene. CDR1 is MDHEN and CDR2 is SYDVKM in the germline V gene. V lost 7 bases, J lost 13 bases, and 18 bases lay in between. CDR3 length equals 12 residues. The chain's CDR3 is CASTKSQLSEYF. Here the CDR3 DNA reads TGTGCCAGCACCAAGTCCCAACTGTCTGAGTATTTT.